What follows is one T cell receptor beta chain and its context. The antigen remains undetermined. The data were taken from a study of T cells expressing NK-cell markers. At the level of the study: The sequencing cohort of eight donors included seven HCMV-seropositive individuals and one seronegative individual.

A 5'RACE template switching approach incorporating UMIs was used to make TCR beta cDNA. Following a re-call of the 5' RACE reads, TCRdb has one entry per CDR3 protein and lacks DNA. Its listing shows hundreds of thousands of distinct CDR3 sequences. The length of the CDR3 is 16 residues. Germline values: CDR1 MNHEY, CDR2 SVGEGT. Regarding the study as a whole: In about six donors, dominant CD3+CD56+NKG2C+ clones formed about 1.0-7.5% of CD8+ cells. Once again these clonotypes came out on top in the CD3+CD56-NKG2C+ fraction of several donors.

The TCR was taken from a woman aged 18 to 75 in good health. The V and J genes are TRBV6-2 or TRBV6-3 and TRBJ2-5; TCRdb designates TRBD2, a call that cannot be tested without DNA. Material for sequencing was blood T cells: a sorted CD56 or NKG2C T cell subset, CD4+ or CD8+ T cells, or bulk PBMC T cells (not recorded which). CDR3 amino acids: CASTIPGLAEQETQYF.